These 8 T cell receptor beta chains came from one sample sequenced in a study of cytomegalovirus exposure and HLA in healthy donors. PCR employed 60 Vbeta and 13 Jbeta primers. Clones were read by immunoSEQ multiplex PCR, and TCRdb kept only the in-frame ones, dropping some. The sample lists around 160,000 clones, 80% occurring once. The specimen sequenced was PBMCs. The source is a man between 18 and 35 years old in good health and CMV-seropositive.

This clone came up a few times. The rearrangement joins TRBV4-1 to TRBJ1-2, with 7 positions matching TRBD1. The germline V gene has CDR1 MGHRA and CDR2 YSYEKL. The V segment lost 0 bases and the J segment 4 bases; nucleotides outside the gene matches: 8. The CDR3 totals 16 residues. The CDR3 region is CASSQDRKSGGYGYTF. CDR3 bases: TGCGCCAGCAGCCAAGACCGAAAATCAGGGGGCTATGGCTACACCTTC.

The chain combines TRBV15 with TRBJ2-1; TRBD1 matches 7 bases. Trimming took 5 bases from V and 6 from J; bases not matched to a gene: 7. This CDR3 is 14 amino acids long. CDR1 LNHNV and CDR2 YYDKDF come from the germline V gene (reference sequence). In DNA, the CDR3 is TGTGCCACCAGCGGTAGACAGGGAACCAATGAGCAGTTCTTC. Translated, it gives CATSGRQGTNEQFF.

The chain links TRBV30 to TRBJ2-5; 8 bases align to TRBD1. Matching the DNA end better, TRBJ2-7 makes the J call doubtful. The length of the CDR3 is 12 residues. In germline, CDR1 is GTSNPN, CDR2 SVGIG (reference sequence). CDR3 bases: TGTGCCTGGACCAGGGGGCTATACGAGCAGTACTTC. Amino acid sequence: CAWTRGLYEQYF.

The chain recombines TRBV6-5 with TRBJ1-1; D is uncertain. The CDR3 is 13 amino acids. Germline V gene lookup returns CDR1 MNHEY and CDR2 SVGAGI. With 8 bases removed from V and 0 bases from J, the gap between germline ends came to 10 bases. In DNA form, the CDR3 reads TGTGCCAGCCGGGAGCCAATGAACACTGAAGCTTTCTTT. It specifies CASREPMNTEAFF.

This sequence joins TRBV27 and TRBJ2-7; 9 nucleotides align to TRBD1. The ends lost 3 bases at V and 6 bases at J; junction bases unmatched: 9. The CDR3 runs 15 residues. Germline V gives CDR1 MNHEY, CDR2 SMNVEV (reference sequence). CDR3 residues: CASSFFTGQGSEQYF. CDR3 nucleotides: TGTGCCAGCAGTTTCTTCACTGGACAGGGGAGCGAGCAGTACTTC.

V gene TRBV4-1 combines with J gene TRBJ2-2, with TRBD2 matching 7 bases. The CDR3 runs to 17 residues. CDR1 and CDR2 (germline): MGHRA, YSYEKL. J lost 5 bases, V lost 1 base, and 10 bases had no gene match. Written as DNA, the CDR3 is TGCGCCAGCAGCCAAGTTCCGTCGTCGGGGGGAACCGGGGAGCTGTTTTTT. This gives the protein CASSQVPSSGGTGELFF.

V gene TRBV6-5 combines with J gene TRBJ1-2, with 7 bases that match TRBD1. The CDR3 is 15 residues long. V gave up 6 bases and J gave up 4 bases; unmatched junction bases: 11. The germline CDR1 and CDR2 sequences are MNHEY and SVGAGI. CDR3 in amino acids: CASRRTGVEGYGYTF. As DNA, the CDR3 is TGTGCCAGCAGAAGGACAGGCGTAGAAGGCTATGGCTACACCTTC.

V gene TRBV27 combines with J gene TRBJ1-5; 10 positions match TRBD1. The CDR3 consists of 16 residues. Germline V gives CDR1 MNHEY, CDR2 SMNVEV (reference sequence). Trimming at V came to 4 bases and at J to 7 bases, leaving 10 bases not matched to a gene. In nucleotides, the CDR3 is TGTGCCAGCAGTTCGCCAGACAGGGGGCAAGGACAGCCCCAGCATTTT. Amino acids: CASSSPDRGQGQPQHF.